Sequencing of this T cell receptor (beta chain) was carried out in a study of human T cells and chemical hapten exposure. The wider study: Patch tests put 0.01% DPC on the upper back, read at 6 days. Mostly female, the patients presented with alopecia areata, totalis or universalis. The variation in per-sample TCR yields arose mainly from small differences in pooled library volumes. Broader study findings: Relative to control repertoires, expanded TCRs gave rise to significantly more large CDR3 similarity clusters.

This clonotype was detected many times. Antigen unknown. Indicated time point: patch test 3, about 24 weeks after DPC sensitization. Treatment specified: therapeutic diphenylcyclopropenone sensitization with weekly scalp DPC. The CDR3 runs to 12 residues. Per the germline V gene, CDR1 is SQVTM and CDR2 is ANQGSEA. V was pared by 3 bases and J by 1 base, with 6 bases between. TCRdb called the RACE reads again in MiXCR, with one record for every CDR3 protein. Of about 190,000 distinct CDR3 sequences listed, about 25% are singletons. The receptor was isolated from a woman in her 40s with alopecia areata. Some clones in this sample may be carry-over from other donors' samples. The chain employs TRBV29-1 and TRBJ2-5; D not resolved. This sample comprised whole blood, obtained in connection with sensitization to the hapten diphenylcyclopropenone (DPC). The chain's CDR3 is CSVDVSQETQYF. CDR3 sequence (DNA): TGCAGCGTTGATGTAAGCCAAGAGACCCAGTACTTC.